This TCR beta chain was recovered during a study of vaccination and CD4 T cells after COVID-19 (dated by TCRdb to 2021 to 2024). About the full investigation: Convalescent patients had a positive SARS-CoV-2 result on nasal swab PCR, and of these patients, several had mild disease and one had severe disease. Post-COVID blood samples from convalescent patients were collected a median of approximately 100 days after diagnosis, with a range of 35 to 161 days. In the convalescent cohort there were six males and four females, among whom were two Hispanic individuals, seven Caucasians, two Asians and one multiracial person. In control cultures, a CEFX viral epitope pool was used as positive control, an HIV-1 Nef peptide pool was used as negative control, or no peptide was added. For stimulating the cultures, overlapping spike peptide pools were used, derived from SARS-CoV-2 as well as from the common cold coronaviruses HCoV-NL63, HCoV-OC43 and HCoV-229E. Participants received two doses of either the Pfizer-BioNTech BNT162b2 vaccine (n=8) or the Moderna mRNA-1273 vaccine (n=2). Post-vaccine blood samples were obtained a median of around 67 days after the second vaccine dose, with a range of about 14 to 250 days. The spike-specific CD4+ TCR repertoire was compared before and after mRNA vaccination in 10 COVID-19 convalescent patients and a few infection-naive healthy vaccine recipients.

About this clonotype itself: It has no known antigen specificity. No base-level quality is on record; no much larger clone is a single base apart.

General study outcomes and caveats: The study included relatively few convalescent patients and did not analyze early timepoints after natural infection. Although the median number of SARS-CoV-2-reactive clonotypes went up from some 23 after infection to some 40 after vaccination, the increase was not significant. In convalescent patients, nearly all vaccine-specific clones (304 of 307) were found to be mono-reactive for SARS-CoV-2 spike rather than cross-reactive with common cold coronaviruses. In convalescent patients, a median about 86% of post-vaccine SARS-CoV-2-reactive clones were detected only after vaccination, suggesting vaccine-specific priming.

Read against the paper, the sample's treatment or condition label means: approximately 10-day PBMC culture with coronavirus spike peptide pools or control peptides (ViraFEST assay). The ViraFEST assay was used in the study, in which antigen-specific T cells were expanded with peptide pools and expanded clonotypes were subsequently identified by TCR sequencing. The convalescent patients' positive SARS-CoV-2 PCR tests fell between March and December 2020, which was before the Alpha, Beta and Delta variants emerged in the United States. Each well held fewer than 2.5 million PBMCs cultured with 9 to 10 ug/ml peptide pools in IMDM containing around 5% human AB serum and around 10 IU/ml IL-2. On days 3 and 7, half of the culture medium was replaced with fresh IL-2-containing medium. After 10 to 11 days of culture, CD4+ T cells were isolated by negative selection with the EasySep CD4+ T cell isolation kit. Ficoll-Paque Plus gradient centrifugation was used to isolate PBMCs from whole blood, and the isolated PBMCs were then either used fresh or cryopreserved at -140C. Each culture condition was generally run in triplicate wells.

Including the terminal cysteine and phenylalanine, the CDR3 comprises 15 residues. Here the CDR3 DNA is all that survives: 45 bases in frame from base 1. V loses 1 base, J loses 1 base, and the germline ends lie 9 bases apart. CDR1 is given as KGHSH and CDR2 as LQKENI, both from the germline V gene. The library was obtained by PCR. DNA from cultured CD4+ T cells was subjected to TCR sequencing with the Oncomine TCR Beta short-read assay at the Johns Hopkins FTIC core. The QIAamp micro DNA kit was used to extract genomic DNA from the cultured CD4+ T cells. Oncomine TCR Beta libraries made from cultured CD4+ T cells were pooled using unique dual indexes and sequenced on an Illumina iSeq 100. Per the original workflow: Non-productive sequences were removed, and CDR3s not starting with C, not ending with F or W, or shorter than 7 amino acids were discarded. The MANAFEST web application identified antigen-specific clonotypes by comparing peptide-stimulated wells against reference wells and other culture wells. To be called positive, a clone needed an FDR below 0.05, an odds ratio above 5, and a productive frequency above 0.1% in at least two of three replicate wells. Clonotypes that were significantly expanded in both SARS-CoV-2 spike wells and at least one common cold coronavirus spike condition were defined as cross-reactive. CDR3 homology was assessed with Levenshtein distances (stringdist) and unrooted phylogenetic trees (ape) in R version 3.6.1. Clones were called with MiXCR by TCRdb after fastp trimmed the public reads at Q25, and only in-frame beta chains were retained. Identical CDR3 protein sequences are pooled into one entry, listed with their most common genes and DNA. V and J calls and clone size were set by TCRdb, not the authors. In all, the sample holds some 18,000 distinct CDR3 sequences, and 55% to 70% of those were seen once. Roughly 7.9% of the sample is taken by the ten largest.

Sequencing was carried out using CD4+ T cells from blood, cultured in vitro. Recombination joined TRBV18 with TRBJ2-3, with the D gene not confidently named. This clonotype was sampled from a human donor who had recovered from COVID-19. The nucleotide sequence reads as follows: TGTGCCAGCTCACCACAAGGGTTAGGCACAGATACGCAGTATTTT. It is translated as CASSPQGLGTDTQYF.